This entry lists 13 T cell receptor beta chains sequenced from one sample in a study of T-cell memory formation after mild COVID-19. From the 5' RACE reads, TCRdb called clonotypes with MiXCR, one entry per CDR3 protein. Among about 620,000 distinct CDR3 sequences listed, roughly 18% were seen once. The sequenced material came from PBMCs or a T cell subset sorted from them (not recorded which). The receptors originated from an adult woman who had mild COVID-19 (a few samples of this study predate the infection). Cell type and time point are not known.

This clonotype was seen many times. The chain combines TRBV14 with TRBJ2-7, with D tentatively TRBD1 (6 bases). The V end lost 1 base, the J end lost 0 bases, and 10 bases lay between the germline ends. The germline V gene encodes CDR1 SGHDN and CDR2 FVKESK. The CDR3 sequence is 15 residues long. The CDR3 loop reads CASSQARGSSYEQYF. The CDR3 DNA reads as TGTGCCAGCAGCCAAGCGAGGGGGAGCTCCTACGAGCAGTACTTC.

The table lists this clonotype with a few counts. The V call is TRBV13, the J call TRBJ2-3, with D maybe TRBD2 (7 bases). The CDR3 runs 15 residues. The V gene's germline CDR1 is PRHDT and CDR2 FYEKMQ (reference sequence). Trimming cost V 3 bases and J 5 bases, with 15 bases left between them. The CDR3 protein is CASSFGGAGGDTQYF. CDR3 sequence (DNA): TGTGCCAGCAGCTTTGGGGGGGCAGGTGGAGATACGCAGTATTTT.

The rearrangement joins TRBV7-8 to TRBJ2-3, with TRBD2 matching 10 bases. After removal of 5 bases from V and 2 bases from J, the junction contained 7 bases not matched to a gene. CDR3 length: 16 residues. CDR1 and CDR2 (germline): SGHVS, FQNEAQ. The CDR3 loop reads CASSGGLAAFTDTQYF. CDR3 nucleotide sequence: TGTGCCAGCAGCGGAGGACTAGCGGCATTCACAGATACGCAGTATTTT.

The chain recombines TRBV3-1 with TRBJ2-1; 9 bases fit TRBD2. Per germline, CDR1 LGHDT and CDR2 YNNKEL (reference sequence). The CDR3 spans 15 residues. V was pared by 4 bases and J by 8 bases, with 9 bases of the junction left unmatched. The CDR3 nucleotides read TGTGCCAGCAGCCCATCACTGACTAGCGGAGATGAGCAGTTCTTC. Protein sequence: CASSPSLTSGDEQFF.

The V call is TRBV12-3 or TRBV12-4, the J call TRBJ2-7, with 12 bases fitting TRBD2. Losses at the gene ends were 2 bases for V and 1 base for J; bases not matched to a gene: 6. CDR3 length: 17 residues. The DNA for the CDR3 is TGTGCCAGCAGTTTACTCCTCGGGACTAGCGGGTCCTACGAGCAGTACTTC. As protein: CASSLLLGTSGSYEQYF.

This chain links TRBV9 with TRBJ2-1; the D is unclear. Germline assignment: CDR1 SGDLS and CDR2 YYNGEE. The CDR3 has 14 residues. The ends were cut back, 2 bases at V and 4 bases at J, with 10 bases in the middle. CDR3 sequence reads: CASSVDLLYNEQFF. The CDR3 DNA is TGTGCCAGCAGCGTTGACCTTTTGTACAATGAGCAGTTCTTC.

This clonotype came up a few times. The rearrangement joins TRBV7-8 to TRBJ1-5, with 10 positions matching TRBD1. V lost 1 base and J lost 5; bases outside the gene matches: 2. Germline loops: CDR1 SGHVS, CDR2 FQNEAQ. CDR3 size: 15 residues. As DNA, the CDR3 is TGTGCCAGCAGCTTAGGACAGGGGGCCCATCAGCCCCAGCATTTT. It yields the protein CASSLGQGAHQPQHF.

The chain uses TRBV30 and TRBJ2-3, with 9 nucleotides matching TRBD2. The CDR3 length is 15 residues. Germline V gene sequence: CDR1 GTSNPN, CDR2 SVGIG (reference sequence). J lost 4 bases, V lost 5 bases, and 10 bases had no gene match. The CDR3 sequence is CAWGPEAGGPDTQYF. As DNA, the CDR3 is TGTGCCTGGGGGCCTGAAGCGGGGGGACCAGATACGCAGTATTTT.

The rearrangement joins TRBV29-1 to TRBJ1-5; the D is unclear. The V end lost 0 bases, the J end lost 4 bases, and 4 bases lay between the germline ends. CDR3 length: 12 amino acids. Germline-derived CDR1 and CDR2 are SQVTM and ANQGSEA. The CDR3 nucleotides read TGCAGCGTTGAAGAAGGAAATCAGCCCCAGCATTTT. The encoded protein is CSVEEGNQPQHF.

The chain joins TRBV7-9 to TRBJ2-5, with 14 bases aligning to TRBD2. The CDR3 is 18 residues long. Germline loops: CDR1 SEHNR, CDR2 FQNEAQ (reference sequence). V shed 4 bases and J 6 bases; nucleotides not matched to a gene: 13. CDR3 sequence: CASSSDSGLAGVYKTQYF. As DNA, the CDR3 is TGTGCCAGCAGCTCCGACTCGGGACTAGCGGGAGTCTACAAGACCCAGTACTTC.

The chain employs TRBV7-6 and TRBJ2-7; 13 bases line up with TRBD2. This CDR3 has 18 amino acids. The V and J ends lost 0 bases and 0 bases, in that order; junction bases with no gene match: 5. Germline assignment: CDR1 SGHVS and CDR2 FNYEAQ. The CDR3 sequence is CASSLAQGTSGVSYEQYF. CDR3 bases: TGTGCCAGCAGCTTAGCTCAGGGGACTAGCGGGGTCTCCTACGAGCAGTACTTC.

This clonotype occurred a few times. The gene calls are TRBV4-1 and TRBJ2-5; D possibly uses TRBD1 or TRBD2 (7 bases each). V was pared by 4 bases and J by 4 bases, with 22 bases between. The V gene's germline CDR1 is MGHRA and CDR2 YSYEKL. The CDR3 totals 17 residues. The CDR3 sequence is CASSPHASGGVGETQYF. DNA for the CDR3: TGCGCCAGCAGCCCCCACGCCTCAGGGGGGGTCGGAGAGACCCAGTACTTC.

This chain links TRBV10-3 with TRBJ2-7; possibly TRBD2 for D (6 bases). CDR3 length: 13 residues. CDR1 is ENHRY, CDR2 SYGVKD, per germline. Trimming removed 6 bases from V and 5 bases from J, with 14 bases in between. In nucleotides, the CDR3 is TGTGCCATCAGGGCGGGGTACATTGACGAGCAGTACTTC. Translated, it gives CAIRAGYIDEQYF.